The clone carrying this T cell receptor (beta chain) was counted a single time. The data were obtained in a study of control samples from healthy donors and cancer patients. The protocol was immunoSEQ multiplex PCR, while the TCRdb copy is restricted to in-frame clones and leaves out a portion. The sample includes about 160,000 clones, approximately 94% of them seen just once. Germline V gene sequence: CDR1 SGDLS, CDR2 YYNGEE. V lost 4 bases, J lost 1 base, and 11 bases lay in between. This CDR3 is 14 amino acids long. The rearrangement uses TRBV9 and TRBJ1-2; D unresolved. The source is a man in his fifties or sixties with colorectal cancer. The sample comprised PBMCs. The CDR3 DNA reads as TGTGCCAGCAGCCCCCAGACGGTTAACTATGGCTACACCTTC. This translates into CASSPQTVNYGYTF.